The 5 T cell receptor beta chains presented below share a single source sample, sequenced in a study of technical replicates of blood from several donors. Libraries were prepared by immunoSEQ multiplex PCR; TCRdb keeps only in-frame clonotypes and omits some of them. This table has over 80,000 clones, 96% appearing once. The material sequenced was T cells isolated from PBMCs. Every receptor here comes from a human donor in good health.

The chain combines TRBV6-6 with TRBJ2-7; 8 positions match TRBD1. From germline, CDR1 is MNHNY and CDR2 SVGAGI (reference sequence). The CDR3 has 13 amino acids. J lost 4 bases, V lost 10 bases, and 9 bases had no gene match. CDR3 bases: TGTGCCACCGGGGGACAGGATGGATACGAGCAGTACTTC. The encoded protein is CATGGQDGYEQYF.

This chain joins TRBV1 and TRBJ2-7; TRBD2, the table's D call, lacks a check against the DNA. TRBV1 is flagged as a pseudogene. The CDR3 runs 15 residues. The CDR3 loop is CTSSLKEKGGYEQYF. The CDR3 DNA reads TGCACCAGCAGCCTAAAAGAGAAAGGCGGTTACGAGCAGTACTTC.

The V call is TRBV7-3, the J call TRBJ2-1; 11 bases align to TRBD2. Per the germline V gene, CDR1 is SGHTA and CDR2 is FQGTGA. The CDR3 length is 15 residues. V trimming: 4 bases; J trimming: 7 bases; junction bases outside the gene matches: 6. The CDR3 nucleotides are TGTGCCAGCAGCTACCTAGCGGGAGGCCGGAATGAGCAGTTCTTC. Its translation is CASSYLAGGRNEQFF.

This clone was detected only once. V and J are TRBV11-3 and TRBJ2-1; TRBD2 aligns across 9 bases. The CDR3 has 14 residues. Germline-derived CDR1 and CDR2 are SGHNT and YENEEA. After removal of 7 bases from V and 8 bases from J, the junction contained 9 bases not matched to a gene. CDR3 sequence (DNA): TGTGCCAGCATACTAGCGGGTATGTCAGATGAGCAGTTCTTC. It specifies CASILAGMSDEQFF. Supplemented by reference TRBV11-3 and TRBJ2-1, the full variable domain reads EAGVVQSPRYKIIEKKQPVAFWCNPISGHNTLYWYLQNLGQGPELLIRYENEEAVDDSQLPKDRFSAERLKGVDSTLKIQPAELGDSAVYLCASILAGMSDEQFFGPGTRLTVL.

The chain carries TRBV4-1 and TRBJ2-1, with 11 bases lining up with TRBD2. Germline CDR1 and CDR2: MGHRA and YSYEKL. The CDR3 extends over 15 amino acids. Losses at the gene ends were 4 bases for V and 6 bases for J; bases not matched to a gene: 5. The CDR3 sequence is CASSPTSGIANEQFF. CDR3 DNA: TGCGCCAGCAGCCCGACTAGCGGGATCGCCAATGAGCAGTTCTTC.